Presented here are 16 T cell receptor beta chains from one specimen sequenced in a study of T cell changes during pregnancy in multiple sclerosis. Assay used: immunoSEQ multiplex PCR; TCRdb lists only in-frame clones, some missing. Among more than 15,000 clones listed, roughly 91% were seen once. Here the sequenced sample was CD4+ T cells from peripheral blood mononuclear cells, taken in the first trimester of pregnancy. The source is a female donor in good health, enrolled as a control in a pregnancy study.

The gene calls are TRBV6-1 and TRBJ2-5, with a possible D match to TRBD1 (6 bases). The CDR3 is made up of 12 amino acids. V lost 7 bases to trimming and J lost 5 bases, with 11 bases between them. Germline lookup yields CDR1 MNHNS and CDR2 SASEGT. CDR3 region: CASIRDTETQYF. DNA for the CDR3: TGTGCCAGCATTCGGGACACGGAGACCCAGTACTTC.

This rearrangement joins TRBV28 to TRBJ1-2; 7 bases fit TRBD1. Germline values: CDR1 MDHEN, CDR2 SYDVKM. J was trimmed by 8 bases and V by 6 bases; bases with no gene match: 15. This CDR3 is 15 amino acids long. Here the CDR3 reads CASSLGTDLGRGYTF. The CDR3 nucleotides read TGTGCCAGCAGCCTAGGGACAGACCTTGGACGGGGCTACACCTTC.

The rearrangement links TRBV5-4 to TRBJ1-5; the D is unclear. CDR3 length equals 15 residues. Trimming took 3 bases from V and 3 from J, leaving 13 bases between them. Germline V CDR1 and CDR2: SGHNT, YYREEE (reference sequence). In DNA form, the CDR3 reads TGTGCCAGCAGCTCAGACGGGATCCTCAATCAGCCCCAGCATTTT. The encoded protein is CASSSDGILNQPQHF.

The CDR3 reads CASSKARNSLASYTF. The DNA of the CDR3 is TGTGCCAGTAGTAAGGCCAGGAACTCACTTGCTAGCTACACCTTC. This sequence joins TRBV19 and TRBJ1-2; D not certain. Germline V gene lookup returns CDR1 LNHDA and CDR2 SQIVND (reference sequence). V was cut by 4 bases and J by 9 bases, with 21 bases left in between. CDR3 size: 15 residues. Variable domain in full (rest from reference TRBV19 and TRBJ1-2): DGGITQSPKYLFRKEGQNVTLSCEQNLNHDAMYWYRQDPGQGLRLIYYSQIVNDFQKGDIAEGYSVSREKKESFPLTVTSAQKNPTAFYLCASSKARNSLASYTFGSGTRLTVV.

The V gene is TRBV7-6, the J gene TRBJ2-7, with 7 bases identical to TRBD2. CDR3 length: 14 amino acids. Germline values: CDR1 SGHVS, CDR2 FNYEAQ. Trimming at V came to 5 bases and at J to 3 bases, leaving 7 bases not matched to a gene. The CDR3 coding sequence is TGTGCCAGCAGCCCCGGGGGGTCCCTCTACGAGCAGTACTTC. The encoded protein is CASSPGGSLYEQYF.

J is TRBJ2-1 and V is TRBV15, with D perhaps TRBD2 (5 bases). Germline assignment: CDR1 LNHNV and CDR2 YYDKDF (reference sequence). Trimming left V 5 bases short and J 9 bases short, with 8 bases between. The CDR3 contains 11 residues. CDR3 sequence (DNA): TGTGCCACCAGCCAAGAGGGTGAGCAGTTCTTC. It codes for CATSQEGEQFF.

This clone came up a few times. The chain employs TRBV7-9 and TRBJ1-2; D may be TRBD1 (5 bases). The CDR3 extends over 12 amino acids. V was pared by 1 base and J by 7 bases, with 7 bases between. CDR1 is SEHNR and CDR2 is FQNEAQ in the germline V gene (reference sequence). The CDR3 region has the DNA TGTGCCAGCAGCTTAGATCAGGGTGGCTACACCTTC. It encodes CASSLDQGGYTF.

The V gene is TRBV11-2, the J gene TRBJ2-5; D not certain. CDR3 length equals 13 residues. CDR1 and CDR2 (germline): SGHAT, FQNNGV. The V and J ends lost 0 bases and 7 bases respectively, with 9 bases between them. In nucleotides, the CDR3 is TGTGCCAGCAGCTTAGAGGCAGCAGGGACCCAGTACTTC. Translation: CASSLEAAGTQYF.

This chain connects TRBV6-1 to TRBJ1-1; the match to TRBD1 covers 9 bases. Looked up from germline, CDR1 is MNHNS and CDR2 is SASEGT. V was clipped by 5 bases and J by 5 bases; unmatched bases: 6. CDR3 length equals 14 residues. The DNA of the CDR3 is TGTGCCAGCAGTCGGACAGGGGAAGGTACTGAAGCTTTCTTT. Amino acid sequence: CASSRTGEGTEAFF.

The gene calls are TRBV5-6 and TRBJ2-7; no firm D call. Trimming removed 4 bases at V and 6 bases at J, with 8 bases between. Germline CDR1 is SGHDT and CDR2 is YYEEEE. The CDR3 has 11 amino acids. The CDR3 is CASSSLREQYF. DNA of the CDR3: TGTGCCAGCAGCAGCTTGCGCGAGCAGTACTTC.

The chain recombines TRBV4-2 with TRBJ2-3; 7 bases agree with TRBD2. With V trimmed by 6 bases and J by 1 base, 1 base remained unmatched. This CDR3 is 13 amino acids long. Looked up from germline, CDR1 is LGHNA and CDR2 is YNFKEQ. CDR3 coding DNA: TGTGCCAGCAGTCTAGCGGGCACAGATACGCAGTATTTT. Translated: CASSLAGTDTQYF.

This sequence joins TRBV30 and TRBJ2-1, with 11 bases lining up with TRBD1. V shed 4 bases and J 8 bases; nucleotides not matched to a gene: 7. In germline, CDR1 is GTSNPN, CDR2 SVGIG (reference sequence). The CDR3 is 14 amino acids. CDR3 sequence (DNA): TGTGCCTGGACTGCCGGACAGGGGGCGTATGAGCAGTTCTTC. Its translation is CAWTAGQGAYEQFF. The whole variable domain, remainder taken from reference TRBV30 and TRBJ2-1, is SQTIHQWPATLVQPVGSPLSLECTVEGTSNPNLYWYRQAAGRGLQLLFYSVGIGQISSEVPQNLSASRPQDRQFILSSKKLLLSDSGFYLCAWTAGQGAYEQFFGPGTRLTVL.

The CDR3 region is CASSAWVTGESETQYF. The CDR3, as DNA: TGTGCCAGCAGCGCCTGGGTTACCGGGGAAAGTGAGACCCAGTACTTC. The chain carries TRBV7-6 and TRBJ2-5; weak D call: TRBD2 (5 bases). Trimming shortened V by 5 bases and J by 5 bases, and 21 bases separated the two germline ends. The CDR3 has 16 amino acids. Germline V gives CDR1 SGHVS, CDR2 FNYEAQ.

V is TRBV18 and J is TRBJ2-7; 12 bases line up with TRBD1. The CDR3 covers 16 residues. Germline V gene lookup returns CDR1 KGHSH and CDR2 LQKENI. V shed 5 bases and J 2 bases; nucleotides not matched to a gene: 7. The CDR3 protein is CASSEGQGATPYEQYF. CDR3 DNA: TGTGCCAGCTCAGAGGGACAGGGGGCAACCCCCTACGAGCAGTACTTC. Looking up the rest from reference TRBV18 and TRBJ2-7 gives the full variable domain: NAGVMQNPRHLVRRRGQEARLRCSPMKGHSHVYWYRQLPEEGLKFMVYLQKENIIDESGMPKERFSAEFPKEGPSILRIQQVVRGDSAAYFCASSEGQGATPYEQYFGPGTRLTVT.

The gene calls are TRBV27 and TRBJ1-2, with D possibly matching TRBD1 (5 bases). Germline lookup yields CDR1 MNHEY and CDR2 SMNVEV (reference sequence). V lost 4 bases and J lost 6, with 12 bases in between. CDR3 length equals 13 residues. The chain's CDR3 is CASSSGFLNGYTF. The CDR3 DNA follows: TGTGCCAGCAGTTCAGGGTTCCTTAATGGCTACACCTTC.

CDR3 loop: CASSLVTDRVEQYF. The CDR3 nucleotides read TGTGCCAGCAGCTTGGTCACTGACAGGGTCGAGCAGTACTTC. The gene calls are TRBV5-8 and TRBJ2-7; TRBD1 matches at 7 bases. Germline trimming cut 0 bases from V and 6 bases from J; bases unmatched to any gene: 6. Looked up from germline, CDR1 is SGHTS and CDR2 is YDEGEE. This CDR3 region has 14 residues.